What follows are 9 T cell receptor beta chains derived from one specimen sequenced in a study of human T cells and chemical hapten exposure. The sample's time point: patch test 1, 2 weeks after DPC sensitization. Indicated treatment: therapeutic diphenylcyclopropenone sensitization with weekly scalp DPC. In TCRdb, the RACE reads were re-called with MiXCR into one record per CDR3 protein. The profile shows about 340,000 distinct CDR3 sequences, 5.5% to 8% of them singletons. This specimen consisted of whole blood, obtained in connection with sensitization to the hapten diphenylcyclopropenone (DPC). The source is a woman aged 18-30 years with alopecia areata. Some clones in this sample may be carry-over from other donors' samples.

The chain combines TRBV28 with TRBJ1-1, with D possibly matching TRBD1 (6 bases). The CDR3 has 12 residues. Germline V gene lookup returns CDR1 MDHEN and CDR2 SYDVKM. V was shortened by 5 bases and J by 7 bases, with 11 bases between the two germline ends. The CDR3, as DNA: TGTGCCAGCAGTCCGCGGGACATTGAAGCTTTCTTT. It yields the protein CASSPRDIEAFF.

The chain couples TRBV29-1 to TRBJ1-2; D not resolved. Per the germline V gene, CDR1 is SQVTM and CDR2 is ANQGSEA. The CDR3 runs 13 residues. V was cut by 5 bases and J by 0 bases, with 10 bases left in between. The CDR3 protein is CSVPEEANYGYTF. As DNA, the CDR3 is TGCAGCGTTCCAGAGGAAGCTAACTATGGCTACACCTTC. The variable domain in full, completed from reference TRBV29-1 and TRBJ1-2, reads SAVISQKPSRDICQRGTSLTIQCQVDSQVTMMFWYRQQPGQSLTLIATANQGSEATYESGFVIDKFPISRPNLTFSTLTVSNMSPEDSSIYLCSVPEEANYGYTFGSGTRLTVV.

CDR3 nucleotides: TGTGCCATCAGTGTAACCGGGACAGGGAAGTTAAGCACTGAAGCTTTCTTT. It is translated as CAISVTGTGKLSTEAFF. V and J are TRBV10-3 and TRBJ1-1, with 9 bases that match TRBD1. Germline CDR1 ENHRY, CDR2 SYGVKD. Trimming removed 4 bases from V and 4 bases from J; junction bases left unmatched: 13. This CDR3 is built from 17 residues.

The chain uses TRBV7-9 and TRBJ2-5; D may be TRBD2 (7 bases). CDR1 and CDR2 from the germline V gene are SEHNR and FQNEAQ (reference sequence). The CDR3 covers 16 residues. Trimming shortened V by 0 bases and J by 4 bases, and 15 bases separated the two germline ends. The CDR3: CASSLAGGPRAETQYF. DNA for the CDR3: TGTGCCAGCAGCTTAGCGGGGGGGCCGCGTGCAGAGACCCAGTACTTC.

The rearrangement joins TRBV6-1 to TRBJ2-1; 9 positions match TRBD1. CDR1 is MNHNS and CDR2 is SASEGT in the germline V gene. V dropped 7 bases and J dropped 0; count of bases not matched to a gene: 22. This CDR3 spans 21 amino acids. CDR3 amino acids: CASKRDRVHTRSGSSYNEQFF. The CDR3 DNA follows: TGTGCCAGCAAACGGGACAGGGTACACACCCGTTCGGGGTCCTCCTACAATGAGCAGTTCTTC.

This clonotype showed up just a few times. This rearrangement joins TRBV12-3 or TRBV12-4 to TRBJ2-1, with TRBD2 identical over 11 bases. V shed 5 bases and J 4 bases; nucleotides not matched to a gene: 22. The CDR3 spans 21 residues. This CDR3 is CASSLRLLAGGIPVPYNEQFF. CDR3 nucleotides: TGTGCCAGCAGTCTAAGACTTCTAGCGGGGGGAATACCCGTTCCTTACAATGAGCAGTTCTTC.

The sample holds a few counts of this clonotype. The chain employs TRBV10-3 and TRBJ1-5; no definite D call. The CDR3 runs 12 residues. V lost 0 bases to trimming and J lost 7 bases, with 4 bases between them. Germline loops: CDR1 ENHRY, CDR2 SYGVKD. The CDR3 nucleotides are TGTGCCATCAGTGAGTCTCGCCAGCCCCAGCATTTT. Amino acids: CAISESRQPQHF.

The chain employs TRBV27 and TRBJ2-7; 8 bases are a match to TRBD1. The CDR3 is 15 amino acids. Unmatched junction bases numbered 5, after V lost 0 bases and J lost 4 bases. The V gene's germline CDR1 is MNHEY and CDR2 SMNVEV (reference sequence). In DNA, the CDR3 is TGTGCCAGCAGTTTATCGCCGGGACAGGAGTACGAGCAGTACTTC. Protein: CASSLSPGQEYEQYF.

This clonotype was seen a few times. The rearrangement uses TRBV6-5 and TRBJ1-1; the D is unclear. CDR1 is MNHEY and CDR2 is SVGAGI in the germline V gene. This CDR3 contains 13 residues. V was pared by 2 bases and J by 6 bases, with 10 bases between. The chain's CDR3 is CASSYAQLSEAFF. Here the CDR3 DNA reads TGTGCCAGCAGTTACGCACAGTTATCTGAAGCTTTCTTT.